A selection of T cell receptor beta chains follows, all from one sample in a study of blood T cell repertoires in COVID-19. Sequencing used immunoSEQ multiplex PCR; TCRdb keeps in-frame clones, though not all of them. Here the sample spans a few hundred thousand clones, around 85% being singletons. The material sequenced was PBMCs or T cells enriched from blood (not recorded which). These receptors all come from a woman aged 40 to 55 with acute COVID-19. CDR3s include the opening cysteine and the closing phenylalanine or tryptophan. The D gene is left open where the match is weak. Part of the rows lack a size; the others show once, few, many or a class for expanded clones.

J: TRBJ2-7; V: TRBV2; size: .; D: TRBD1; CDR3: CASSGTGESSYEQYF; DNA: TGTGCCAGCAGCGGGACAGGCGAGAGCTCCTACGAGCAGTACTTC
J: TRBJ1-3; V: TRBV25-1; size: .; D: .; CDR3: CASSDYRPSGNTIYF; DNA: TGTGCCAGCAGTGATTACAGGCCTTCTGGAAACACCATATATTTT
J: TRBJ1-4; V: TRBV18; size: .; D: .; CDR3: CASSPGLAPFNEKLFF; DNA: TGTGCCAGCTCACCAGGCCTGGCCCCCTTTAATGAAAAACTGTTTTTT
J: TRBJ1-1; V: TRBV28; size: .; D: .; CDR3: CASSLRLFGQGPRAEAFF; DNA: TGTGCCAGCAGTTTAAGGCTATTCGGGCAGGGCCCCCGCGCTGAAGCTTTCTTT
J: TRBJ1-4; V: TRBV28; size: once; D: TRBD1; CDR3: CASSSPGQGLSNEKLFF; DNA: TGTGCCAGCAGTTCTCCGGGACAGGGGCTGTCTAATGAAAAACTGTTTTTT
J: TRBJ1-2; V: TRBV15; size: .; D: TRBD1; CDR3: CATSRDSNYGYTF; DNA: TGTGCCACCAGCCGGGACAGTAACTATGGCTACACCTTC
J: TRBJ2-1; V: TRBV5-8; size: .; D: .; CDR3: CASRYRGEQFF; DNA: TGTGCCAGCAGGTATAGGGGTGAGCAGTTCTTC
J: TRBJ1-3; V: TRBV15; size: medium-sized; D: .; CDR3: CATSRDQGSGNTIYF; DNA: TGTGCCACCAGCAGAGATCAGGGATCTGGAAACACCATATATTTT
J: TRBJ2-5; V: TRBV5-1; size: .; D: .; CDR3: CASSPRLGGETQYF; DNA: TGCGCCAGCAGCCCGAGACTAGGTGGGGAGACCCAGTACTTC
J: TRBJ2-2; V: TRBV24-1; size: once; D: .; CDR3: CATSDDTGRDTGELFF; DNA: TGTGCCACCAGTGACGATACAGGACGAGACACCGGGGAGCTGTTTTTT
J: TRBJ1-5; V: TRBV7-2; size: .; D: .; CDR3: CASSPLNRDRYSNQPQHF; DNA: TGTGCCAGCAGCCCACTAAACAGGGACCGATATAGCAATCAGCCCCAGCATTTT
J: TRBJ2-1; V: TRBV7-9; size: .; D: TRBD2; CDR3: CASRSSGGTYNEQFF; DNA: TGTGCCAGCAGATCTAGCGGGGGGACCTACAATGAGCAGTTCTTC
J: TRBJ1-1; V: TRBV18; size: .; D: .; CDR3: CASSRGGMNTEAFF; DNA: TGTGCCAGCTCCCGGGGGGGAATGAACACTGAAGCTTTCTTT
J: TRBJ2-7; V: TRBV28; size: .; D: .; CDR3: CATFLGEQYF; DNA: TGTGCCACCTTCCTCGGCGAGCAGTACTTC
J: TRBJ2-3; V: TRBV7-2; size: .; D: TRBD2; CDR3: CASSLAQSGRLFKATQYF; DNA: TGTGCCAGCAGCTTAGCGCAGAGCGGGAGGCTGTTCAAGGCTACGCAGTATTTT
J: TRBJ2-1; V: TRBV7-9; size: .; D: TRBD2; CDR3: CASIPQGTSAYNEQFF; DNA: TGTGCCAGCATCCCTCAGGGGACTAGCGCTTACAATGAGCAGTTCTTC
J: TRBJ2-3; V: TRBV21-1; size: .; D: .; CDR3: CASSKESASGGTDTQYF; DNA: TGTGCCAGCAGCAAAGAAAGCGCCAGCGGGGGGACAGATACGCAGTATTTT
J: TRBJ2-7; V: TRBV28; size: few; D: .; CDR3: CASRPPGVPYEQYF; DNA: TGTGCCAGCAGACCTCCAGGGGTCCCCTACGAGCAGTACTTC
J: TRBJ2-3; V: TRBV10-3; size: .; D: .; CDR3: CAISHTDTQYF; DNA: TGTGCCATCAGTCACACAGATACGCAGTATTTT
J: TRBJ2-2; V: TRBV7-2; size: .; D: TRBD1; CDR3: CASSLETPTGTGELFF; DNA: TGTGCCAGCAGCTTAGAAACCCCGACAGGGACCGGGGAGCTGTTTTTT
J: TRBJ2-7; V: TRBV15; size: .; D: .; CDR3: CATSRVRGGYEQYF; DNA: TGTGCCACCAGCAGAGTGAGGGGAGGCTACGAGCAGTACTTC
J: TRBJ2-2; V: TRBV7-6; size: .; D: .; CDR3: CASSQTTANTGELFF; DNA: TGTGCCAGCAGCCAGACTACGGCGAACACCGGGGAGCTGTTTTTT
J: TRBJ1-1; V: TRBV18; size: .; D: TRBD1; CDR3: CASSTGGTNTEAFF; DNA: TGTGCCAGCTCAACAGGGGGGACGAACACTGAAGCTTTCTTT
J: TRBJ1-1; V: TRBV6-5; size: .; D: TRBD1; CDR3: CASSYRGQSTEAFF; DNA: TGTGCCAGCAGTTACAGGGGGCAGAGCACTGAAGCTTTCTTT
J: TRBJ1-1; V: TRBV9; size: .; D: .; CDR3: CASSARGSVNTEAFF; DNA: TGTGCCAGCAGCGCGAGGGGGAGCGTGAACACTGAAGCTTTCTTT
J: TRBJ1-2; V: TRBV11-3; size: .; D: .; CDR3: CASSLTGTSGYTF; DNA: TGTGCCAGCAGCCTTACAGGGACTAGTGGCTACACCTTC
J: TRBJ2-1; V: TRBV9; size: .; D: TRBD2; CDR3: CASSPGGGLAGGLGKQFF; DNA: TGTGCCAGCAGCCCCGGGGGAGGACTAGCGGGAGGATTGGGTAAGCAGTTCTTC
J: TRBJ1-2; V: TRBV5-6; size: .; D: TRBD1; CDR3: CASSATGEGYTF; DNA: TGTGCCAGCAGCGCGACAGGGGAGGGCTACACCTTC
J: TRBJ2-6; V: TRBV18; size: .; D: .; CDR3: CASSTLRRSSGANVLTF; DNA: TGTGCCAGCTCAACTCTTCGACGGAGCTCTGGGGCCAACGTCCTGACTTTC
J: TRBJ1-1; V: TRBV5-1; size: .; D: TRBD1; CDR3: CASSTQTQGTNTEAFF; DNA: TGCGCCAGCAGCACACAAACACAGGGGACGAACACTGAAGCTTTCTTT
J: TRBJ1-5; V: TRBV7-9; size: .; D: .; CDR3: CASSSREGVNQPQHF; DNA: TGTGCCAGCAGCTCACGCGAGGGGGTCAATCAGCCCCAGCATTTT
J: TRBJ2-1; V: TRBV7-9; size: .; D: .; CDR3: CASSLGGEQFF; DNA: TGTGCCAGCAGCTTGGGGGGTGAGCAGTTCTTC
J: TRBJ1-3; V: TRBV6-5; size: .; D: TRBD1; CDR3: CASRRTGSGNTIYF; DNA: TGTGCCAGCAGAAGGACAGGGTCTGGAAACACCATATATTTT
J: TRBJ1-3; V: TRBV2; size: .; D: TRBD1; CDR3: CAGSPRQGGNTIYF; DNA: TGTGCCGGCTCACCAAGACAGGGAGGAAACACCATATATTTT
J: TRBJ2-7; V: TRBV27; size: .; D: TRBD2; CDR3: CASSLSWEGSYEQYF; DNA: TGTGCCAGCAGTTTATCGTGGGAGGGTTCCTACGAGCAGTACTTC
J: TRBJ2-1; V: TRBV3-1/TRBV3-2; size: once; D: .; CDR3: CASSARQVSYNEQFF; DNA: TGTGCCAGCAGCGCCCGGCAGGTTTCCTACAATGAGCAGTTCTTC
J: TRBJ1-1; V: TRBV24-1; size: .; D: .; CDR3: CATSGPRGTEAFF; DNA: TGTGCCACCAGTGGTCCCAGGGGCACTGAAGCTTTCTTT
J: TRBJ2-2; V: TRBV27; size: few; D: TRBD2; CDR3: CASSLGGRPGELFF; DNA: TGTGCCAGCAGTTTGGGCGGGAGGCCCGGGGAGCTGTTTTTT
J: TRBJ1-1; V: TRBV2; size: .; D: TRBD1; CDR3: CASSARGQALEAFF; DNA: TGTGCCAGCAGTGCACGGGGACAGGCCCTTGAAGCTTTCTTT
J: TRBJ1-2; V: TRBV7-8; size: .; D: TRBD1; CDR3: CASSASPGQVLYGYTF; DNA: TGTGCCAGCAGCGCATCCCCGGGACAGGTTTTATATGGCTACACCTTC
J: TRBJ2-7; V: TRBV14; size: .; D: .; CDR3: CASSPGVSYEQYF; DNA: TGTGCCAGCAGCCCGGGAGTCTCCTACGAGCAGTACTTC
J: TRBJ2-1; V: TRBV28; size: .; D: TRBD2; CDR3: CASSTGLAGDLNEQFF; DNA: TGTGCCAGCAGTACGGGACTAGCGGGGGACCTAAATGAGCAGTTCTTC
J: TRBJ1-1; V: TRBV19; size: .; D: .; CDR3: CASRGGWVTEAFF; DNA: TGTGCCTCGAGGGGGGGCTGGGTCACTGAAGCTTTCTTT
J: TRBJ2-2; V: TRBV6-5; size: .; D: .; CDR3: CASSYPDRNTGELFF; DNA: TGTGCCAGCAGTTACCCGGACAGGAACACCGGGGAGCTGTTTTTT
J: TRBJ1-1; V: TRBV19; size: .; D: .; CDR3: CASSIGQYTEAFF; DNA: TGTGCCAGTAGTATCGGACAGTACACTGAAGCTTTCTTT